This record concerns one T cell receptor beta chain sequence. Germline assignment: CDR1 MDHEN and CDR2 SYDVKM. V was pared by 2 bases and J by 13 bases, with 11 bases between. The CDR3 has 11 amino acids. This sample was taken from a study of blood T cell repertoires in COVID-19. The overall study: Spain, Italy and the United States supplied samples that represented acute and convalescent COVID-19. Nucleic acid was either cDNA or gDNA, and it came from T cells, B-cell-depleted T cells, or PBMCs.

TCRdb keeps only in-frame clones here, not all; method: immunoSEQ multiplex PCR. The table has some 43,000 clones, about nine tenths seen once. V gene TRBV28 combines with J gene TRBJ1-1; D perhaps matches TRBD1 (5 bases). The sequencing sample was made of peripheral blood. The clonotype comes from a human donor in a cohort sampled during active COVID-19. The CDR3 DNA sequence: TGTGCCAGCAGTTTAGCAGGGACTGGTTTCTTT. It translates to CASSLAGTGFF. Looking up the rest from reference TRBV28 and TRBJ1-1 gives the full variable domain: DVKVTQSSRYLVKRTGEKVFLECVQDMDHENMFWYRQDPGLGLRLIYFSYDVKMKEKGDIPEGYSVSREKKERFSLILESASTNQTSMYLCASSLAGTGFFGQGTRLTVV.